What follows are 2 T cell receptor beta chains derived from one specimen sequenced in a study of cytomegalovirus exposure and HLA in healthy donors. PCR was performed using 60 Vbeta and 13 Jbeta primers. The protocol was immunoSEQ multiplex PCR, while the TCRdb copy is restricted to in-frame clones and leaves out a portion. The sample includes about 31,000 clones. What was sequenced was PBMCs. The receptors shown here come from a female donor in good health and CMV-seronegative.

DNA of the CDR3: TGTGCCAGCAGCTTAGAGGTAGACAGGCGAATCTATGGCTACACCTTC. As protein: CASSLEVDRRIYGYTF. This rearrangement joins TRBV7-8 to TRBJ1-2; the D gene is possibly TRBD1 (6 bases). The ends were cut back, 1 base at V and 4 bases at J, with 16 bases in the middle. CDR1 is SGHVS, CDR2 FQNEAQ, per germline. The CDR3 consists of 16 residues.

This sequence joins TRBV5-5 and TRBJ2-7, with TRBD1 matching over 10 bases. Germline V gives CDR1 SGHKS, CDR2 YYEKEE (reference sequence). The CDR3 contains 16 residues. Trimming at V came to 4 bases and at J to 0 bases, leaving 7 bases not matched to a gene. As DNA, the CDR3 is TGTGCCAGCAGCGATCCGGGACAGGGGACCTCCTACGAGCAGTACTTC. This codes for CASSDPGQGTSYEQYF.